This T cell receptor beta chain was sequenced in a study of graft-versus-host responses after intestinal transplantation. About the study: Recipients obtained multivisceral, liver-intestinal, or isolated intestinal transplants. Every recipient underwent anti-thymocyte globulin induction, then tacrolimus and steroids for roughly three years.

Study results and limitations: Allograft graft-versus-host to host-versus-graft clonal ratios ran high in patients with graft-donor T cell macrochimerism. GvH clones turned up in recipient marrow; some had shown up first in ileum or blood.

V lost 4 bases and J lost 4; bases outside the gene matches: 8. The CDR3 spans 16 residues. Per germline, CDR1 LNHDA and CDR2 SQIVND (reference sequence). A word on this clone: Its antigen is undetermined.

TCRdb's copy holds only in-frame clones and misses some; the assay was immunoSEQ multiplex PCR. The table has around 99,000 clones, about 92% seen once. This sequence joins TRBV19 and TRBJ1-4; 8 bases agree with TRBD1. This receptor was obtained from a human donor who received an intestinal transplant. The sequenced sample was unstimulated CD8+ T cells sorted from spleen or lymph node cells, obtained before intestinal transplant. This CDR3 is CASSTEGDRINEKLFF. The CDR3 DNA is TGTGCCAGTAGTACCGAGGGGGACAGGATTAATGAAAAACTGTTTTTT.